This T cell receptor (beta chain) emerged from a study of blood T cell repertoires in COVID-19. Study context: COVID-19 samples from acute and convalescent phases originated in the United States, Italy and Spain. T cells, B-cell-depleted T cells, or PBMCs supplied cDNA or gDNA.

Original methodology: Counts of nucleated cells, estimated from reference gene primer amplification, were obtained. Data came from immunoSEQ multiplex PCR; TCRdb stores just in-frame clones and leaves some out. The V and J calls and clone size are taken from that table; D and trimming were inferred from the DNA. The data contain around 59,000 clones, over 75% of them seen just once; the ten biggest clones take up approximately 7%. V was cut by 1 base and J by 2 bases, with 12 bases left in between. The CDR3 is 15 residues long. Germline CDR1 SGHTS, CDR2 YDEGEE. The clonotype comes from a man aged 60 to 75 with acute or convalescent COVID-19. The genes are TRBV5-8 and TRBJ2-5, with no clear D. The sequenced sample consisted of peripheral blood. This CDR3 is CASSLRSGTQETQYF. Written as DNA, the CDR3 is TGTGCCAGCAGCTTGCGGTCAGGAACTCAAGAGACCCAGTACTTC. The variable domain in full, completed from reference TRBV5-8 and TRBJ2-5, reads EAGVTQSPTHLIKTRGQQATLRCSPISGHTSVYWYQQALGLGLQFLLWYDEGEERNRGNFPPRFSGRQFPNYSSELNVNALELEDSALYLCASSLRSGTQETQYFGPGTRLLVL.